These 21 T cell receptor beta chains came from one sample sequenced in a study of blood T cell repertoires in COVID-19 (TCRdb year 2020). The protocol used for the library was the immunoSEQ multiplex PCR assay. In TCRdb, the immuneACCESS table is reduced to in-frame sequences with V and J assigned. These tables do not hold every clone; where another copy was compared, an unresolved V gene accounts for under half, and the others remain unexplained. The sample table records 300,000 to 400,000 clones; 85% to 90% of these occur just once. The top ten clonotypes cover about 6.9% of the sample. Sequencing input: peripheral blood. Receptor source: a woman in her fifties or sixties with COVID-19, enrolled during active disease.

This chain links TRBV19 with TRBJ2-7; D may be TRBD1 (6 bases). The V gene's germline CDR1 is LNHDA and CDR2 SQIVND (reference sequence). The CDR3 is made up of 12 amino acids. Trimming removed 10 bases from V and 3 bases from J, with 13 bases in between. CDR3 DNA sequence: TGTGCCACCCGGGACAAGCTCTACGAGCAGTACTTC. The encoded protein is CATRDKLYEQYF.

Only one count was recorded for this clone. This chain links TRBV29-1 with TRBJ1-6, with a tentative D call TRBD1 (6 bases). V shed 0 bases and J shed 8 bases, with 14 bases lying between them. Germline V gene sequence: CDR1 SQVTM, CDR2 ANQGSEA. The CDR3 runs to 15 residues. CDR3 coding DNA: TGCAGCGTTGAAGATCCCAGGGGTGGGGATTCACCCCTCCACTTT. It specifies CSVEDPRGGDSPLHF.

CDR3 sequence (DNA): TGTGCCAGCAGTTTACTGGGGAGCTATGGCTACACCTTC. Its translation: CASSLLGSYGYTF. The rearrangement joins TRBV27 to TRBJ1-2; D not certain. Germline CDR1 and CDR2: MNHEY and SMNVEV (reference sequence). The CDR3 extends over 13 amino acids. V dropped 2 bases and J dropped 4 bases, with 8 bases sitting between them.

The V gene is TRBV10-3, the J gene TRBJ1-3; TRBD1 agrees at 7 bases. The CDR3 runs 14 residues. Germline assignment: CDR1 ENHRY and CDR2 SYGVKD. Losses at the gene ends were 6 bases for V and 0 bases for J; bases not matched to a gene: 2. The CDR3 loop is CAIRGDSSGNTIYF. Here the CDR3 DNA reads TGTGCCATCAGGGGGGACAGCTCTGGAAACACCATATATTTT.

The chain couples TRBV6-5 to TRBJ2-1; 7 bases agree with TRBD1. With 6 bases clipped from V and 6 bases from J, the junction kept 5 bases outside the gene matches. Germline V gene data show CDR1 as MNHEY and CDR2 as SVGAGI. This CDR3 is 13 amino acids long. The CDR3 nucleotides are TGTGCCAGCAGCAGGGGACAGAGCAATGAGCAGTTCTTC. Residues: CASSRGQSNEQFF.

As regards this clone: Other nucleotide sequences in the sample specify the same CDR3. The V call is TRBV7-9, the J call TRBJ2-5, with D unresolved. The germline CDR1 and CDR2 sequences are SEHNR and FQNEAQ (reference sequence). Trimming pared 1 base from V and 5 bases from J, leaving 5 bases between. The CDR3 is 12 amino acids. CDR3 in DNA: TGTGCCAGCAGCTTAGTCGGTGAGACCCAGTACTTC. This codes for CASSLVGETQYF.

The chain links TRBV30 to TRBJ1-2, with a weak D call TRBD1 (6 bases). V lost 2 bases and J 0 bases, leaving 10 bases between the germline ends. Per germline, CDR1 GTSNPN and CDR2 SVGIG (reference sequence). This CDR3 has 14 amino acids. The CDR3 sequence: CAWSQGHANYGYTF. CDR3 coding DNA: TGTGCCTGGAGTCAGGGACACGCTAACTATGGCTACACCTTC.

The chain is built from TRBV18 and TRBJ2-5; TRBD1 agrees at 9 bases. Germline V gives CDR1 KGHSH, CDR2 LQKENI. The J segment lost 1 base and the V segment lost 3 bases, leaving 6 bases of the junction unmatched. The CDR3 has 16 residues. CDR3 DNA sequence: TGTGCCAGCTCACCGAAGGACAGGGGTCTCCAAGAGACCCAGTACTTC. This codes for CASSPKDRGLQETQYF.

The V call is TRBV6-2 or TRBV6-3, the J call TRBJ2-2; possible D gene TRBD2, 6 bases. The CDR3 totals 15 residues. Germline CDR1 is MNHEY and CDR2 is SVGEGT. The V gene lost 6 bases and the J gene lost 4 bases, with 15 bases spanning the gap. The chain's CDR3 is CASSPGGISTGELFF. CDR3 nucleotide sequence: TGTGCCAGCAGCCCCGGGGGAATATCCACCGGGGAGCTGTTTTTT.

V and J are TRBV4-3 and TRBJ2-3; tentatively, D is TRBD2 (5 bases). Germline assignment: CDR1 LGHNA and CDR2 YSLEER. Trimming cost V 1 base and J 2 bases, with 19 bases left between them. The CDR3 extends over 18 amino acids. In DNA form, the CDR3 reads TGCGCCAGCAGCCAAGTCCTAGGGTCCGAGGGCCCCACAGATACGCAGTATTTT. Translation gives CASSQVLGSEGPTDTQYF.

The chain recombines TRBV6-5 with TRBJ2-5; D unresolved. The germline V gene encodes CDR1 MNHEY and CDR2 SVGAGI. V shed 5 bases and J shed 0 bases, with 7 bases lying between them. This CDR3 comprises 13 residues. The CDR3 loop reads CASSRRYQETQYF. The CDR3 nucleotides read TGTGCCAGCAGTCGCAGGTACCAAGAGACCCAGTACTTC.

This rearrangement joins TRBV7-8 to TRBJ2-2; no clear D. The V end was cut by 5 bases, the J end by 0 bases, with 10 bases between. CDR3 length: 15 amino acids. Germline assignment: CDR1 SGHVS and CDR2 FQNEAQ. This CDR3 reads CASSRLRSNTGELFF. DNA for the CDR3: TGTGCCAGCAGCCGACTGCGGTCGAACACCGGGGAGCTGTTTTTT.

V gene TRBV10-2 combines with J gene TRBJ2-1; D perhaps matches TRBD2 (7 bases). V was shortened by 3 bases and J by 0 bases, with 15 bases between the two germline ends. The CDR3 sequence is 17 residues long. Germline V gene data show CDR1 as WSHSY and CDR2 as SAAADI. DNA of the CDR3: TGCGCCAGCAGTGAAGGGGGGGGATCATTCTCCTACAATGAGCAGTTCTTC. This encodes CASSEGGGSFSYNEQFF.

The chain uses TRBV18 and TRBJ1-5; 8 nucleotides line up with TRBD1. CDR3 length: 15 amino acids. With V trimmed by 5 bases and J by 4 bases, 7 bases remained unmatched. Germline loops: CDR1 KGHSH, CDR2 LQKENI. CDR3 in amino acids: CASSYGQGVNQPQHF. The CDR3, as DNA: TGTGCCAGCTCATACGGACAGGGAGTAAATCAGCCCCAGCATTTT.

This clone was seen a single time. The chain uses TRBV6-5 and TRBJ2-3, with 9 bases matching TRBD2. Per germline, CDR1 MNHEY and CDR2 SVGAGI. This CDR3 is built from 14 residues. J was trimmed by 3 bases and V by 7 bases; bases with no gene match: 5. The CDR3 reads CASKAGGATDTQYF. CDR3 bases: TGTGCCAGCAAGGCGGGGGGGGCTACAGATACGCAGTATTTT.

The chain has TRBV7-3 and TRBJ1-1; D not certain. V lost 5 bases to trimming and J lost 3 bases, with 10 bases between them. The CDR3 is 13 residues long. The germline V gene encodes CDR1 SGHTA and CDR2 FQGTGA. The CDR3 bases are TGTGCCAGCAGCCCCACGTCGGACACTGAAGCTTTCTTT. Residues: CASSPTSDTEAFF.

This clone was seen only a few times. The chain combines TRBV19 with TRBJ1-1; 7 nucleotides line up with TRBD1. Germline-derived CDR1 and CDR2 are LNHDA and SQIVND (reference sequence). The J segment lost 4 bases and the V segment lost 8 bases, leaving 10 bases of the junction unmatched. The CDR3 consists of 14 residues. CDR3 DNA: TGTGCCAGTTGGGACAGAATCTTGAGCACTGAAGCTTTCTTT. This translates into CASWDRILSTEAFF.

The chain joins TRBV16 to TRBJ1-1, with 8 bases matching TRBD1. CDR1 is KGHSY and CDR2 is FQNENV in the germline V gene. The CDR3 has 13 amino acids. The junction had 5 bases not matched to a gene; V was cut back by 7 bases and J by 4 bases. The CDR3 region has the DNA TGTGCCAGCACCTTGGACAGGGCCACTGAAGCTTTCTTT. The encoded protein is CASTLDRATEAFF.

The rearrangement joins TRBV11-2 to TRBJ2-1, with 8 bases identical to TRBD2. CDR1 is SGHAT, CDR2 FQNNGV, per germline. The CDR3 spans 15 residues. The V gene end was trimmed by 0 bases and the J gene end by 7 bases; junction bases not matched to a gene: 5. CDR3 nucleotide sequence: TGTGCCAGCAGCTTAGATGGTAGCGGGAAGAATGAGCAGTTCTTC. As protein: CASSLDGSGKNEQFF.

The chain carries TRBV19 and TRBJ1-5; 8 nucleotides line up with TRBD1. Germline values: CDR1 LNHDA, CDR2 SQIVND (reference sequence). The CDR3 runs to 15 residues. J lost 2 bases, V lost 4 bases, and 4 bases had no gene match. The CDR3 DNA is TGTGCCAGTAGTAACGACAGGGGCCGCAATCAGCCCCAGCATTTT. This codes for CASSNDRGRNQPQHF. The whole variable domain, filled in from reference TRBV19 and TRBJ1-5, reads DGGITQSPKYLFRKEGQNVTLSCEQNLNHDAMYWYRQDPGQGLRLIYYSQIVNDFQKGDIAEGYSVSREKKESFPLTVTSAQKNPTAFYLCASSNDRGRNQPQHFGDGTRLSIL.

V and J are TRBV4-1 and TRBJ2-7; D is perhaps TRBD2 (6 bases). CDR3 length equals 16 residues. The germline V gene has CDR1 MGHRA and CDR2 YSYEKL. Deletions cut 1 base from V and 3 bases from J, with 16 bases between. The CDR3 region is CASSQGLGTPNYEQYF. CDR3 DNA: TGCGCCAGCAGCCAAGGCCTCGGGACTCCGAACTACGAGCAGTACTTC.